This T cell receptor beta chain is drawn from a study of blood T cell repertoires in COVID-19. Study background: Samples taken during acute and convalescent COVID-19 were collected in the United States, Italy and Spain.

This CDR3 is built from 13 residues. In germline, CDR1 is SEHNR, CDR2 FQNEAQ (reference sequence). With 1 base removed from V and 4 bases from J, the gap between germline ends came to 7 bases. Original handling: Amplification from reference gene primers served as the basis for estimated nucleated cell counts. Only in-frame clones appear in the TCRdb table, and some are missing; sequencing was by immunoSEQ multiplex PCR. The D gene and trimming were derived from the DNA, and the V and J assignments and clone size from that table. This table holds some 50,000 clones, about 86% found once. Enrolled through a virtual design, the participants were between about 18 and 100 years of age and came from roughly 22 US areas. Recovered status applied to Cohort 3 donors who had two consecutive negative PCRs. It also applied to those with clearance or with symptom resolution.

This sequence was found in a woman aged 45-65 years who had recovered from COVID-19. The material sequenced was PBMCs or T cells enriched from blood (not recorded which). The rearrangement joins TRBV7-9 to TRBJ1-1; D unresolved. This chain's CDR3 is CASSLGEATEAFF. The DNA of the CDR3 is TGTGCCAGCAGCTTAGGAGAGGCCACTGAAGCTTTCTTT. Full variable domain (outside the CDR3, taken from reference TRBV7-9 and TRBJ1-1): DTGVSQNPRHKITKRGQNVTFRCDPISEHNRLYWYRQTLGQGPEFLTYFQNEAQLEKSRLLSDRFSAERPKGSFSTLEIQRTEQGDSAMYLCASSLGEATEAFFGQGTRLTVV.